These T cell receptor beta chains were read from a single sample in a study of T cells in Graves' hyperthyroidism and ophthalmopathy. MiXCR was run by TCRdb on the multiplex PCR reads, yielding one entry per CDR3 protein. The table has roughly 570,000 distinct CDR3 sequences, about a sixth seen once. Sequencing used blood. The receptors shown here come from a young woman with Graves' hyperthyroidism. CDR3s include the opening cysteine and the closing phenylalanine or tryptophan. The D gene is left open where the match is weak. A row's size may be missing; if present it is once, few, many or a size class.

j_gene: TRBJ1-2
v_gene: TRBV4-1
d_gene: TRBD1
abundance: few
CDR3aa: CASSQGNLQGVGYTF
CDR3nt: TGCGCCAGCAGCCAAGGTAATCTCCAGGGGGTCGGCTACACCTTC

j_gene: TRBJ2-5
v_gene: TRBV30
d_gene: NA
abundance: many
CDR3aa: CAWGGLRGLQETQYF
CDR3nt: TGTGCCTGGGGGGGGCTCAGGGGCCTCCAAGAGACCCAGTACTTC

j_gene: TRBJ1-6
v_gene: TRBV20-1
d_gene: NA
abundance: few
CDR3aa: CSASEGTGVSPLHF
CDR3nt: TGCAGTGCTAGTGAAGGGACGGGGGTTTCACCCCTCCACTTT

j_gene: TRBJ2-5
v_gene: TRBV20-1
d_gene: TRBD2
abundance: many
CDR3aa: CSAMPGGPETQYF
CDR3nt: TGCAGTGCTATGCCGGGAGGGCCGGAGACCCAGTACTTC

j_gene: TRBJ1-5
v_gene: TRBV27
d_gene: NA
abundance: NA
CDR3aa: CASSMDPRGNQPQHF
CDR3nt: TGTGCCAGCAGTATGGACCCCAGGGGCAATCAGCCCCAGCATTTT

j_gene: TRBJ2-2
v_gene: TRBV5-1
d_gene: NA
abundance: many
CDR3aa: CASSFSRDTGELFF
CDR3nt: TGCGCCAGCAGCTTCTCCAGGGACACCGGGGAGCTGTTTTTT

j_gene: TRBJ1-1
v_gene: TRBV7-9
d_gene: NA
abundance: many
CDR3aa: CAWSSQEDTEAFF
CDR3nt: TGTGCCTGGTCTTCACAAGAGGACACTGAAGCTTTCTTT

j_gene: TRBJ2-1
v_gene: TRBV28
d_gene: NA
abundance: many
CDR3aa: CASSIRIPYNEQFF
CDR3nt: TGTGCCAGCAGCATTAGGATCCCCTACAATGAGCAGTTCTTC

j_gene: TRBJ2-2
v_gene: TRBV5-1
d_gene: TRBD1
abundance: NA
CDR3aa: CASRIPGTVTGELFF
CDR3nt: TGCGCCAGCAGGATACCCGGGACAGTCACCGGGGAGCTGTTTTTT

j_gene: TRBJ1-2
v_gene: TRBV27
d_gene: TRBD1
abundance: many
CDR3aa: CASRPSQGYYGYTF
CDR3nt: TGTGCCAGCAGGCCCTCACAGGGGTACTATGGCTACACCTTC

j_gene: TRBJ2-2
v_gene: TRBV20-1
d_gene: TRBD2
abundance: NA
CDR3aa: CSARPGTSGYTGELFF
CDR3nt: TGCAGTGCTAGACCCGGGACTAGCGGTTACACCGGGGAGCTGTTTTTT

j_gene: TRBJ2-3
v_gene: TRBV6-5
d_gene: TRBD2
abundance: NA
CDR3aa: CASSYLAGADTQYF
CDR3nt: TGTGCCAGCAGTTATCTAGCGGGAGCGGATACGCAGTATTTT

j_gene: TRBJ2-4
v_gene: TRBV11-2
d_gene: TRBD1
abundance: many
CDR3aa: CASSNEGAQNIQYF
CDR3nt: TGTGCCAGCAGCAACGAGGGGGCTCAAAACATTCAGTACTTC

j_gene: TRBJ1-2
v_gene: TRBV6-1
d_gene: NA
abundance: many
CDR3aa: CASRGLDGYTF
CDR3nt: TGTGCCAGCAGAGGCTTGGATGGCTACACCTTC

j_gene: TRBJ2-7
v_gene: TRBV4-1
d_gene: TRBD1
abundance: NA
CDR3aa: CASSQDRPGGNEQYF
CDR3nt: TGCGCCAGCAGCCAAGATCGTCCAGGGGGAAACGAGCAGTACTTC

j_gene: TRBJ2-1
v_gene: TRBV5-5
d_gene: TRBD2
abundance: few
CDR3aa: CASSGPGTSVNEQFF
CDR3nt: TGTGCCAGCAGCGGACCCGGGACTAGCGTGAATGAGCAGTTCTTC

j_gene: TRBJ2-2
v_gene: TRBV7-2
d_gene: TRBD1
abundance: NA
CDR3aa: CASSPRTGGSPGQGHTGELFF
CDR3nt: TGTGCCAGCAGCCCCAGGACGGGGGGTTCTCCGGGACAGGGGCACACCGGGGAGCTGTTTTTT

j_gene: TRBJ2-7
v_gene: TRBV5-1
d_gene: NA
abundance: many
CDR3aa: CASSLEGDSYYEQYF
CDR3nt: TGCGCCAGCAGCTTGGAGGGAGACAGCTACTACGAGCAGTACTTC

j_gene: TRBJ2-3
v_gene: TRBV7-9
d_gene: NA
abundance: many
CDR3aa: CASSLTGRTDTQYF
CDR3nt: TGTGCCAGCAGCCTAACAGGGCGTACAGATACGCAGTATTTT

j_gene: TRBJ2-1
v_gene: TRBV20-1
d_gene: NA
abundance: few
CDR3aa: CSAMESGLELRSYNEQFF
CDR3nt: TGCAGTGCTATGGAGAGCGGCTTAGAGCTGAGGTCCTACAATGAGCAGTTCTTC

j_gene: TRBJ2-2
v_gene: TRBV19
d_gene: TRBD1
abundance: few
CDR3aa: CASSTRQGARTGELFF
CDR3nt: TGTGCCAGTAGTACCCGACAGGGGGCTAGGACCGGGGAGCTGTTTTTT

j_gene: TRBJ2-1
v_gene: TRBV20-1
d_gene: TRBD2
abundance: many
CDR3aa: CSAPGLAGQREQFF
CDR3nt: TGCAGTGCTCCGGGACTAGCGGGACAACGGGAGCAGTTCTTC

j_gene: TRBJ2-6
v_gene: TRBV7-3
d_gene: NA
abundance: few
CDR3aa: CASSLGALGANVLTF
CDR3nt: TGTGCCAGCAGCTTAGGGGCCCTCGGGGCCAACGTCCTGACTTTC